Described below is a single T cell receptor (beta chain) sequence and its context. The data were produced by immunoSEQ multiplex PCR, yet TCRdb's version contains in-frame clones alone and is incomplete. This table holds just under 65,000 clones, around 77% found once. The data originate from a study of memory CD4+ T cells and cytomegalovirus serostatus. The CDR3 has 15 residues. V was pared by 7 bases and J by 1 base, with 16 bases between. Germline V lookup: CDR1 MDHEN, CDR2 SYDVKM. Single viable CD3+CD4+CD8-CD45RO+ cells were sorted as the memory CD4+ T cells. Sequenced sample: memory CD4+ T cells from blood. This chain joins TRBV28 and TRBJ2-5, with D tentatively TRBD1 (7 bases). The TCR originated in an adult in good health and CMV-seronegative. CDR3 amino acids: CASISNRGLQETQYF. The CDR3 DNA is TGTGCCAGCATTTCAAACAGGGGACTCCAAGAGACCCAGTACTTC.